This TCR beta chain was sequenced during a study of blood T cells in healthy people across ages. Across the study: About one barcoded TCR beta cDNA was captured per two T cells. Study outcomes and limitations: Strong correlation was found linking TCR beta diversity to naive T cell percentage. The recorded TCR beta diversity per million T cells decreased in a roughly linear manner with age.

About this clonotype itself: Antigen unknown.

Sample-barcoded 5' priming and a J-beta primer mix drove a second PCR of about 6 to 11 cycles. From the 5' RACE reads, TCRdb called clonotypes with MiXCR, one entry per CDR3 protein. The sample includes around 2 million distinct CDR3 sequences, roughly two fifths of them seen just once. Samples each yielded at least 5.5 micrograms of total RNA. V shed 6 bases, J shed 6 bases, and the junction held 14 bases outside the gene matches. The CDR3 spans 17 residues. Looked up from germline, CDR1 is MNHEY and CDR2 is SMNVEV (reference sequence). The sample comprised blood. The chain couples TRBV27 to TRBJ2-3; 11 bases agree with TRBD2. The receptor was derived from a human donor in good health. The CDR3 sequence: CASSRRMLAGGLDTQYF. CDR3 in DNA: TGTGCCAGCAGCCGCAGAATGCTAGCGGGGGGCCTCGATACGCAGTATTTT.